This T cell receptor beta chain was sequenced during a study of OX40 agonist ivuxolimab in advanced cancers. The CDR3 loop spans 15 amino acids. In germline, CDR1 is GTSNPN, CDR2 SVGIG (reference sequence). Trimming at V came to 5 bases and at J to 6 bases, leaving 13 bases not matched to a gene. Here immunoSEQ multiplex PCR was the method, and the copy in TCRdb shows in-frame clones only, minus some. The top ten clones hold 0.52% of a sample with about 61,000 clones, roughly 85% of them seen once. The V and J genes are TRBV30 and TRBJ1-2, with 9 bases identical to TRBD1. This sample comprised CD4+ or CD8+ T cells sorted from blood, obtained in a trial of the OX40 agonist ivuxolimab. The clonotype was recovered from an adult with an advanced solid tumor such as melanoma, head and neck, liver or kidney cancer. CDR3 sequence reads: CAWYQGGWTGDGYTF. The CDR3 DNA sequence: TGTGCCTGGTACCAAGGGGGATGGACAGGGGATGGCTACACCTTC.